This entry lists 32 T cell receptor beta chains sequenced from one sample in a study of blood T cell repertoires in COVID-19. Generated by immunoSEQ multiplex PCR, the TCRdb table keeps only in-frame clones and is missing some. The repertoire holds approximately 150,000 clones, with approximately 88% as singletons. Material: peripheral blood. The receptors originated from a man between 60 and 75 years old with active or convalescent COVID-19.

This rearrangement joins TRBV5-1 to TRBJ2-7; 11 bases match TRBD2. The V gene end was trimmed by 0 bases and the J gene end by 5 bases; junction bases not matched to a gene: 7. CDR1 SGHRS and CDR2 YFSETQ come from the germline V gene. The CDR3 length is 16 residues. The CDR3 region is CASSLGGLAGGNEQYF. For the CDR3, the DNA is TGCGCCAGCAGCTTGGGAGGGCTAGCGGGAGGCAACGAGCAGTACTTC. Variable domain in full (rest from reference TRBV5-1 and TRBJ2-7): KAGVTQTPRYLIKTRGQQVTLSCSPISGHRSVSWYQQTPGQGLQFLFEYFSETQRNKGNFPGRFSGRQFSNSRSEMNVSTLELGDSALYLCASSLGGLAGGNEQYFGPGTRLTVT.

The V and J genes are TRBV2 and TRBJ2-7; 7 nucleotides line up with TRBD1. Germline assignment: CDR1 SNHLY and CDR2 FYNNEI. J lost 11 bases, V lost 6 bases, and 7 bases had no gene match. The length of the CDR3 is 11 residues. CDR3 sequence: CASSGQATKYF. Here the CDR3 DNA reads TGTGCCAGCAGCGGACAGGCCACGAAGTACTTC.

The genes are TRBV7-8 and TRBJ1-5, with D tentatively TRBD1 (6 bases). Germline CDR1 and CDR2: SGHVS and FQNEAQ. V lost 0 bases, J lost 1 base, and 13 bases lay in between. This CDR3 is 17 amino acids long. CDR3 sequence reads: CASSLASRTESNQPQHF. DNA of the CDR3: TGTGCCAGCAGCTTAGCGTCAAGGACAGAGAGCAATCAGCCCCAGCATTTT.

The chain is built from TRBV19 and TRBJ2-2; 14 positions agree with TRBD2. The CDR3 covers 17 residues. After removal of 7 bases from V and 6 bases from J, the junction contained 10 bases not matched to a gene. The germline V gene has CDR1 LNHDA and CDR2 SQIVND (reference sequence). CDR3: CASTRGRGLAGAGELFF. CDR3 DNA sequence: TGTGCCAGTACCCGCGGTCGGGGACTAGCGGGAGCCGGGGAGCTGTTTTTT.

The chain uses TRBV27 and TRBJ1-4; 8 nucleotides line up with TRBD1. Losses at the gene ends were 3 bases for V and 4 bases for J; bases not matched to a gene: 7. The germline CDR1 and CDR2 sequences are MNHEY and SMNVEV (reference sequence). CDR3 length: 16 amino acids. CDR3 loop: CASSFNPGQVNEKLFF. The CDR3 DNA is TGTGCCAGCAGTTTCAATCCGGGACAGGTTAATGAAAAACTGTTTTTT.

The chain recombines TRBV9 with TRBJ1-3; D perhaps matches TRBD1 (5 bases). Trimming cost V 0 bases and J 4 bases, with 14 bases left between them. Germline CDR1 SGDLS, CDR2 YYNGEE. This CDR3 has 16 amino acids. The CDR3 DNA reads TGTGCCAGCAGCGTAGACAGGTCGGTGTCAGGAAACACCATATATTTT. As protein: CASSVDRSVSGNTIYF.

This clone was observed a few times. V usage is TRBV10-3 and J usage is TRBJ2-3, with D tentatively TRBD2 (6 bases). Trimming removed 6 bases at V and 2 bases at J, with 12 bases between. This CDR3 region has 14 residues. CDR1 ENHRY and CDR2 SYGVKD come from the germline V gene. DNA of the CDR3: TGTGCCATCAGGGGGGTAGCGGACACAGATACGCAGTATTTT. Translated: CAIRGVADTDTQYF.

The chain couples TRBV6-1 to TRBJ1-1; D may be TRBD1 (5 bases). The CDR3 contains 12 residues. The V gene lost 2 bases and the J gene lost 8 bases, with 9 bases spanning the gap. Germline loops: CDR1 MNHNS, CDR2 SASEGT. CDR3 protein: CASSESGGEAFF. The CDR3 region has the DNA TGTGCCAGCAGTGAAAGCGGGGGAGAAGCTTTCTTT.

J is TRBJ1-1 and V is TRBV6-5, with 8 bases fitting TRBD1. Germline lookup yields CDR1 MNHEY and CDR2 SVGAGI. This CDR3 region has 13 residues. V dropped 6 bases and J dropped 3; count of bases not matched to a gene: 3. CDR3 nucleotides: TGTGCCAGCAGACGACAGGGGTACACTGAAGCTTTCTTT. Protein sequence: CASRRQGYTEAFF.

The chain carries TRBV6-5 and TRBJ2-3; 9 nucleotides agree with TRBD2. Germline trimming cut 6 bases from V and 2 bases from J; bases unmatched to any gene: 9. CDR1 is MNHEY and CDR2 is SVGAGI in the germline V gene. The CDR3 totals 16 residues. The CDR3 here is CASRYGLAPNTDTQYF. DNA for the CDR3: TGTGCCAGCAGATACGGACTAGCGCCCAACACAGATACGCAGTATTTT.

The chain recombines TRBV28 with TRBJ2-2, with a tentative D call TRBD1 (6 bases). Per germline, CDR1 MDHEN and CDR2 SYDVKM. The CDR3 has 15 amino acids. Trimming removed 4 bases at V and 6 bases at J, with 15 bases between. In DNA form, the CDR3 reads TGTGCCAGCAGTTCCGGACAGCCCGGGGCCGGGGAGCTGTTTTTT. Protein sequence: CASSSGQPGAGELFF.

The CDR3, as DNA: TGTGCCACCAGTAAAAGCGGAACAAGCACAGATACGCAGTATTTT. Translation gives CATSKSGTSTDTQYF. The chain uses TRBV24-1 and TRBJ2-3; a possible D gene is TRBD2 (5 bases). The CDR3 extends over 15 amino acids. The V gene lost 6 bases and the J gene lost 0 bases, with 12 bases spanning the gap. Germline V gene sequence: CDR1 KGHDR, CDR2 SFDVKD.

This chain uses TRBV7-9 with TRBJ1-6; perhaps TRBD1 as D (5 bases). Trimming removed 5 bases at V and 3 bases at J, with 11 bases between. The germline gives CDR1 SEHNR, CDR2 FQNEAQ (reference sequence). The CDR3 contains 15 residues. CDR3 in amino acids: CASSTHRNYNSPLHF. The CDR3 DNA is TGTGCCAGCAGCACACACAGGAACTATAATTCACCCCTCCACTTT.

The chain carries TRBV6-6 and TRBJ2-7; no clear D gene. The CDR3 loop spans 16 amino acids. Trimming cost V 5 bases and J 0 bases, with 17 bases left between them. The germline V gene has CDR1 MNHNY and CDR2 SVGAGI (reference sequence). CDR3 DNA sequence: TGTGCCAGCAGTACCGCTAGTAGGAGAGACTCCTACGAGCAGTACTTC. This encodes CASSTASRRDSYEQYF.

The chain links TRBV6-5 to TRBJ1-3; a weak D match, TRBD1 (6 bases). Trimming shortened V by 0 bases and J by 4 bases, and 10 bases separated the two germline ends. This CDR3 contains 15 residues. CDR1 and CDR2 from the germline V gene are MNHEY and SVGAGI. The CDR3 DNA sequence: TGTGCCAGCAGTTACTCGGGGGCGTGGGGAAACACCATATATTTT. Translated, it gives CASSYSGAWGNTIYF.

The chain joins TRBV3-1 (or the pseudogene TRBV3-2) to TRBJ2-1, with D tentatively TRBD2 (5 bases). Germline V gene lookup returns CDR1 LGHDT and CDR2 YNNKEL (reference sequence). The CDR3 is 12 residues long. Trimming took 1 base from V and 9 from J, leaving 7 bases between them. The DNA for the CDR3 is TGTGCCAGCAGCCAAGCGGGAAGTGAGCAGTTCTTC. This sequence encodes CASSQAGSEQFF.

The CDR3 DNA reads TGTGCCAGTAGTACCCGGGGGAGGTATGGCTACACCTTC. Residues: CASSTRGRYGYTF. The chain links TRBV19 to TRBJ1-2; D might be TRBD1 (5 bases). The V gene lost 4 bases and the J gene lost 5 bases, with 11 bases spanning the gap. Germline V gene lookup returns CDR1 LNHDA and CDR2 SQIVND (reference sequence). The CDR3 consists of 13 residues.

The chain carries TRBV2 and TRBJ2-1, with 9 bases lining up with TRBD2. Germline CDR1 SNHLY, CDR2 FYNNEI. V was pared by 3 bases and J by 5 bases, with 2 bases of the junction left unmatched. CDR3 length: 14 residues. This CDR3 is CASSDIAGDNEQFF. Written as DNA, the CDR3 is TGTGCCAGCAGTGATATAGCGGGGGACAATGAGCAGTTCTTC.

This clone was counted once. The chain combines TRBV2 with TRBJ1-6; TRBD1 is a possible D gene (6 bases). The germline V and J ends were trimmed by 6 bases and 8 bases, with 17 bases remaining between them. The CDR3 runs to 15 residues. The germline V gene encodes CDR1 SNHLY and CDR2 FYNNEI. DNA for the CDR3: TGTGCCAGCAGGGTACAGGGAAGTCTACATTCACCCCTCCACTTT. This encodes CASRVQGSLHSPLHF.

The chain recombines TRBV27 with TRBJ2-1; no firm D call. Germline V gives CDR1 MNHEY, CDR2 SMNVEV (reference sequence). Trimming stripped 5 bases from V and 0 bases from J, with 11 bases between. The CDR3 runs 15 residues. The CDR3 sequence is CASSMRGSSYNEQFF. DNA for the CDR3: TGTGCCAGCAGTATGCGAGGAAGCTCCTACAATGAGCAGTTCTTC.

This chain links TRBV2 with TRBJ1-5; D remains unclear. This CDR3 is 13 amino acids long. CDR1 is SNHLY, CDR2 FYNNEI, per germline. Trimming took off 6 bases at V and 4 bases at J, with 10 bases between the two ends. CDR3 DNA: TGTGCCAGCAGGCCACGACTAAATCAGCCCCAGCATTTT. It translates to CASRPRLNQPQHF.

The chain recombines TRBV18 with TRBJ2-1; TRBD2 matches at 12 bases. The germline V gene has CDR1 KGHSH and CDR2 LQKENI. J was trimmed by 8 bases and V by 5 bases; bases with no gene match: 13. This CDR3 is built from 17 residues. DNA for the CDR3: TGTGCCAGCTCATCCCCGGCTAGCGGGAGGGAGATCGATGAGCAGTTCTTC. This gives the protein CASSSPASGREIDEQFF.

V is TRBV3-1 (or the pseudogene TRBV3-2) and J is TRBJ2-3, with TRBD1 as a possible D gene (5 bases). V was cut by 1 base and J by 2 bases, with 10 bases left in between. CDR3 length: 15 amino acids. CDR1 LGHDT and CDR2 YNNKEL come from the germline V gene (reference sequence). The CDR3 protein is CASSQGQSITDTQYF. The CDR3 region has the DNA TGTGCCAGCAGCCAAGGACAGTCAATCACAGATACGCAGTATTTT.

This clone has just a few counts. V usage is TRBV5-1 and J usage is TRBJ2-5; D ambiguous. This CDR3 spans 13 amino acids. Trimming left V 1 base short and J 1 base short, with 5 bases between. Germline V CDR1 and CDR2: SGHRS, YFSETQ. The CDR3 loop reads CASSLWSQETQYF. CDR3 sequence (DNA): TGCGCCAGCAGCTTGTGGAGCCAAGAGACCCAGTACTTC.

V gene TRBV9 combines with J gene TRBJ2-3, with D possibly matching TRBD2 (5 bases). V gave up 5 bases and J gave up 0 bases, with 10 bases separating them. The germline V gene has CDR1 SGDLS and CDR2 YYNGEE. The CDR3 contains 14 residues. Written as DNA, the CDR3 is TGTGCCAGCAGGAGCGGCTCTAGCACAGATACGCAGTATTTT. Encoded protein: CASRSGSSTDTQYF.

This rearrangement joins TRBV7-9 to TRBJ2-1; D might be TRBD1 (6 bases). Germline V gene sequence: CDR1 SEHNR, CDR2 FQNEAQ (reference sequence). The V gene lost 3 bases and the J gene lost 12 bases, with 12 bases spanning the gap. This CDR3 spans 12 amino acids. CDR3 sequence reads: CASSLVEDRQFF. The CDR3 DNA reads TGTGCCAGCAGCTTGGTCGAGGACAGGCAGTTCTTC. Full variable domain (rest looked up from reference TRBV7-9 and TRBJ2-1): DTGVSQNPRHKITKRGQNVTFRCDPISEHNRLYWYRQTLGQGPEFLTYFQNEAQLEKSRLLSDRFSAERPKGSFSTLEIQRTEQGDSAMYLCASSLVEDRQFFGPGTRLTVL.

The J gene is TRBJ2-7, the V gene TRBV5-1; D remains unclear. The germline CDR1 and CDR2 sequences are SGHRS and YFSETQ. V dropped 1 base and J dropped 0 bases, with 8 bases sitting between them. This CDR3 is 14 amino acids long. CDR3 nucleotides: TGCGCCAGCAGCTTGATGACAAACTCCTACGAGCAGTACTTC. Its protein product is CASSLMTNSYEQYF.

The chain recombines TRBV19 with TRBJ2-6; 12 nucleotides match TRBD1. This CDR3 has 17 amino acids. V shed 6 bases, J shed 0 bases, and the junction held 3 bases outside the gene matches. Per germline, CDR1 LNHDA and CDR2 SQIVND (reference sequence). The chain's CDR3 is CASRGTGGVSGANVLTF. CDR3 bases: TGTGCCAGTAGAGGGACAGGGGGCGTCTCTGGGGCCAACGTCCTGACTTTC.

This clone was observed a handful of times. The chain has TRBV18 and TRBJ2-7; perhaps TRBD1 as D (5 bases). Trimming removed 2 bases from V and 6 bases from J, with 11 bases in between. This CDR3 contains 13 residues. The germline V gene encodes CDR1 KGHSH and CDR2 LQKENI. The CDR3 region is CASSPTQGIEQYF. The CDR3 region has the DNA TGTGCCAGCTCACCAACCCAGGGCATCGAGCAGTACTTC. The full variable domain, rest sourced from reference TRBV18 and TRBJ2-7, is NAGVMQNPRHLVRRRGQEARLRCSPMKGHSHVYWYRQLPEEGLKFMVYLQKENIIDESGMPKERFSAEFPKEGPSILRIQQVVRGDSAAYFCASSPTQGIEQYFGPGTRLTVT.

For the CDR3, the DNA is TGTGCCAGCAGCCTAATCGAGACAGGCCCTTATGGCTACACCTTC. Protein product: CASSLIETGPYGYTF. The rearrangement links TRBV11-2 to TRBJ1-2, with a tentative D call TRBD1 (6 bases). The germline gives CDR1 SGHAT, CDR2 FQNNGV. This CDR3 spans 15 amino acids. Trimming pared 5 bases from V and 5 bases from J, leaving 18 bases between.

V usage is TRBV5-6 and J usage is TRBJ2-3; 10 positions match TRBD1. The V and J ends lost 4 bases and 6 bases, in that order; junction bases with no gene match: 8. The CDR3 spans 15 residues. Germline V CDR1 and CDR2: SGHDT, YYEEEE. For the CDR3, the DNA is TGTGCCAGCAGCCTACCGGGACAGGGGTACGATACGCAGTATTTT. It specifies CASSLPGQGYDTQYF.

V and J are TRBV6-5 and TRBJ1-4; 8 bases line up with TRBD1. Germline CDR1 is MNHEY and CDR2 is SVGAGI. The CDR3 is 14 residues long. Trimming cost V 6 bases and J 10 bases; bases outside gene matches: 10. CDR3 amino acids: CASRNQGAEGKLFF. The DNA of the CDR3 is TGTGCCAGCAGGAACCAGGGGGCCGAGGGAAAACTGTTTTTT.